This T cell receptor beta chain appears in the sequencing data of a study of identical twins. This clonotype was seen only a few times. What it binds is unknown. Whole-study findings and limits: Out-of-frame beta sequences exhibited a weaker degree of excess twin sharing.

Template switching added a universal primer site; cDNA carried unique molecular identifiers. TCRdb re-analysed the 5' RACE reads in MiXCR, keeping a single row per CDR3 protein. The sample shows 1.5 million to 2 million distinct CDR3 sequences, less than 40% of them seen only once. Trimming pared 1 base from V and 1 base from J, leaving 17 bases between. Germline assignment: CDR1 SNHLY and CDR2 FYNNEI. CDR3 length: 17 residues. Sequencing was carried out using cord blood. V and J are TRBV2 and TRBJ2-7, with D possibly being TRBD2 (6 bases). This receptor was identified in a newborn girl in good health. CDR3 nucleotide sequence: TGTGCCAGCAGTGAAGGGGCTAGCGCTCGCGGTTCCTACGAGCAGTACTTC. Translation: CASSEGASARGSYEQYF.